The sequence of this T cell receptor beta chain was determined in a study of blood T cell repertoires in COVID-19. J lost 1 base, V lost 5 bases, and 5 bases had no gene match. The CDR3 runs to 17 residues. CDR1 and CDR2 from the germline V gene are LNHDA and SQIVND (reference sequence). Original analysis: Amplification of reference gene primers was used by the study to estimate nucleated cell counts. Produced via immunoSEQ multiplex PCR; TCRdb's table is partial and in-frame only. The V and J calls and the clone size are those of that table, but D and trimming were determined from the DNA. The table includes about 190,000 clones, approximately 79% detected once.

The rearrangement links TRBV19 to TRBJ2-2; 12 bases line up with TRBD2. The sample comprised peripheral blood. This receptor was obtained from a woman in her forties or fifties with acute or convalescent COVID-19. The CDR3 region is CASSGILAGGNTGELFF. CDR3 DNA sequence: TGTGCCAGTAGTGGGATACTAGCGGGAGGGAACACCGGGGAGCTGTTTTTT.